Sequencing of this TCR beta chain was carried out in a study of a mutant IDH1 vaccine in newly diagnosed glioma. Overall study: There were approximately 62% males and about 38% females among treated patients, whose mean age was about 40 years.

As for this clone: Its antigen is unidentified.

As for time point: week 35, safety follow-up. A 20-mer mutant IDH1 peptide at 300 ug was injected subcutaneously with topical imiquimod. Assay used: immunoSEQ multiplex PCR; TCRdb lists only in-frame clones, some missing. The sample has around 60,000 clones, around 84% seen once. V lost 1 base, J lost 3 bases, and 7 bases lay in between. CDR3 length: 13 amino acids. Germline V gene data show CDR1 as MNHNS and CDR2 as SASEGT. Sequencing used PBMCs, obtained from a glioma patient whose treatment included an IDH1 peptide vaccine. The chain combines TRBV6-1 with TRBJ2-7, with D hard to call. The receptor's source is a man aged 25-40 years with glioma. The CDR3 reads CASSEVGIYEQYF. CDR3 DNA sequence: TGTGCCAGCAGTGAAGTGGGGATCTACGAGCAGTACTTC.